The 22 T cell receptor beta chains reported below all come from one sample, sequenced in a study of T cell responses to AZD1222 COVID-19 vaccine. TCRdb's table, derived via immunoSEQ multiplex PCR, lists solely in-frame clones and lacks some. Among more than 85,000 clones listed, 82% were seen once. The source was peripheral blood, collected on day 0 of AZD1222 vaccination. Every receptor here comes from an adult in good health.

V gene TRBV27 combines with J gene TRBJ2-5, with D uncertain. This CDR3 has 13 residues. The V and J ends lost 2 bases and 6 bases respectively, with 10 bases between them. The germline CDR1 and CDR2 sequences are MNHEY and SMNVEV (reference sequence). In DNA, the CDR3 is TGTGCCAGCAGTTTACTTATCGGTCAGACCCAGTACTTC. Translated: CASSLLIGQTQYF.

The chain has TRBV5-8 and TRBJ1-3; no clear D. The CDR3 contains 15 residues. Looked up from germline, CDR1 is SGHTS and CDR2 is YDEGEE. With 1 base removed from V and 0 bases from J, the gap between germline ends came to 8 bases. The CDR3 region has the DNA TGTGCCAGCAGCTTGTGGACGGTCTCTGGAAACACCATATATTTT. Its protein is CASSLWTVSGNTIYF. Full variable domain (missing parts from reference TRBV5-8 and TRBJ1-3): EAGVTQSPTHLIKTRGQQATLRCSPISGHTSVYWYQQALGLGLQFLLWYDEGEERNRGNFPPRFSGRQFPNYSSELNVNALELEDSALYLCASSLWTVSGNTIYFGEGSWLTVV.

The chain employs TRBV11-3 and TRBJ2-2, with D unclear. The V gene's germline CDR1 is SGHNT and CDR2 YENEEA. The CDR3 has 14 residues. With 0 bases removed from V and 3 bases from J, the gap between germline ends came to 5 bases. The chain's CDR3 is CASSLEQYTGELFF. The CDR3 DNA follows: TGTGCCAGCAGCTTAGAACAGTACACCGGGGAGCTGTTTTTT.

The chain employs TRBV29-1 and TRBJ1-1; 7 nucleotides agree with TRBD1. The CDR3 runs to 13 residues. J lost 4 bases, V lost 8 bases, and 10 bases had no gene match. CDR1 and CDR2 from the germline V gene are SQVTM and ANQGSEA. CDR3: CSPQRQGPTEAFF. The CDR3 DNA follows: TGCAGCCCTCAGCGACAGGGACCCACTGAAGCTTTCTTT. The entire variable domain, with the rest obtained from reference TRBV29-1 and TRBJ1-1, is as follows: SAVISQKPSRDICQRGTSLTIQCQVDSQVTMMFWYRQQPGQSLTLIATANQGSEATYESGFVIDKFPISRPNLTFSTLTVSNMSPEDSSIYLCSPQRQGPTEAFFGQGTRLTVV.

This clone was recorded once. The chain carries TRBV7-8 and TRBJ2-7; a possible D gene is TRBD2 (6 bases). The V end was cut by 5 bases, the J end by 3 bases, with 17 bases between. The CDR3 covers 15 residues. The V gene's germline CDR1 is SGHVS and CDR2 FQNEAQ. CDR3 protein: CASSARDWKGYEQYF. Here the CDR3 DNA reads TGTGCCAGCAGCGCCCGGGACTGGAAGGGCTACGAGCAGTACTTC.

J is TRBJ1-2 and V is TRBV7-2; possibly TRBD1 for D (5 bases). The CDR3 totals 15 residues. V was trimmed by 0 bases and J by 6 bases, leaving 14 bases between them. Germline CDR1 reads SGHTA; CDR2 reads FQGNSA. The CDR3 region has the DNA TGTGCCAGCAGCTTAGCCGCCGCAGGGTTTAATGGCTACACCTTC. It yields the protein CASSLAAAGFNGYTF. Drawing the rest from reference TRBV7-2 and TRBJ1-2, the complete variable domain is GAGVSQSPSNKVTEKGKDVELRCDPISGHTALYWYRQSLGQGLEFLIYFQGNSAPDKSGLPSDRFSAERTGGSVSTLTIQRTQQEDSAVYLCASSLAAAGFNGYTFGSGTRLTVV.

This chain connects TRBV27 to TRBJ1-2, with D possibly TRBD1 on 6 matching bases. The V and J ends lost 2 bases and 7 bases respectively, with 11 bases between them. The CDR3 is 13 residues long. Germline V gene lookup returns CDR1 MNHEY and CDR2 SMNVEV (reference sequence). CDR3 DNA sequence: TGTGCCAGCAGTTTAACACAGGGTAGTGGCTACACCTTC. Its protein product is CASSLTQGSGYTF.

The chain employs TRBV5-8 and TRBJ1-5, with 8 bases matching TRBD1. The CDR3 runs to 14 residues. Trimming at V came to 0 bases and at J to 6 bases, leaving 2 bases not matched to a gene. CDR1 SGHTS and CDR2 YDEGEE come from the germline V gene. This chain's CDR3 is CASSLVTGVQPQHF. CDR3 nucleotides: TGTGCCAGCAGCTTGGTGACAGGGGTTCAGCCCCAGCATTTT.

This sequence joins TRBV10-3 and TRBJ1-2; 9 bases match TRBD1. Germline loops: CDR1 ENHRY, CDR2 SYGVKD. V lost 4 bases to trimming and J lost 2 bases; unmatched junction nucleotides: 2. There are 14 residues in the CDR3. This chain's CDR3 is CAISGQGENYGYTF. CDR3 in DNA: TGTGCCATCAGTGGACAGGGGGAGAACTATGGCTACACCTTC.

The rearrangement links TRBV4-3 to TRBJ2-7; a possible D gene is TRBD2 (5 bases). CDR1 and CDR2 from the germline V gene are LGHNA and YSLEER. CDR3 length: 16 residues. V lost 0 bases and J 1 base, leaving 13 bases between the germline ends. The DNA for the CDR3 is TGCGCCAGCAGCCAAGAGATCGGGGTAGGATCCTACGAGCAGTACTTC. Translating gives CASSQEIGVGSYEQYF.

This clone was observed once. The rearrangement links TRBV5-1 to TRBJ1-1; unclear D gene. Germline assignment: CDR1 SGHRS and CDR2 YFSETQ. The CDR3 is 14 amino acids. V lost 4 bases to trimming and J lost 2 bases, with 12 bases between them. CDR3 in amino acids: CASSPYKVNTEAFF. CDR3 coding DNA: TGCGCCAGCAGCCCGTACAAGGTTAACACTGAAGCTTTCTTT. The full variable domain, rest sourced from reference TRBV5-1 and TRBJ1-1, is KAGVTQTPRYLIKTRGQQVTLSCSPISGHRSVSWYQQTPGQGLQFLFEYFSETQRNKGNFPGRFSGRQFSNSRSEMNVSTLELGDSALYLCASSPYKVNTEAFFGQGTRLTVV.

V gene TRBV7-9 combines with J gene TRBJ2-3; 7 bases are shared with TRBD1. The CDR3 runs to 14 residues. Unmatched junction bases numbered 6, after V lost 5 bases and J lost 4 bases. Germline V gene sequence: CDR1 SEHNR, CDR2 FQNEAQ (reference sequence). The CDR3 DNA follows: TGTGCCAGCAGCACTCGACAGGGACCAGATACGCAGTATTTT. As protein: CASSTRQGPDTQYF.

The chain has TRBV20-1 and TRBJ2-1; unclear D gene. CDR3 length: 11 residues. Germline V gives CDR1 DFQATT, CDR2 SNEGSKA (reference sequence). V was cut by 1 base and J by 8 bases, with 6 bases left in between. CDR3 sequence reads: CSARGRDEQFF. The CDR3, as DNA: TGCAGTGCTAGAGGGCGCGATGAGCAGTTCTTC.

This clone was observed once. This chain uses TRBV5-8 with TRBJ2-2, with 8 bases matching TRBD1. The J segment lost 3 bases and the V segment lost 4 bases, leaving 5 bases of the junction unmatched. Looked up from germline, CDR1 is SGHTS and CDR2 is YDEGEE. The CDR3 length is 15 residues. The CDR3 reads CASSPGTGYTGELFF. The CDR3 bases are TGTGCCAGCAGCCCCGGGACAGGCTACACCGGGGAGCTGTTTTTT.

The sample holds a few counts of this clone. The chain has TRBV6-2 or TRBV6-3 and TRBJ2-3, with D perhaps TRBD1 (5 bases). Trimming removed 5 bases at V and 3 bases at J, with 12 bases between. Germline V gene sequence: CDR1 MNHEY, CDR2 SVGEGT. The CDR3 is 14 amino acids. The CDR3: CASSSWGRTDTQYF. The CDR3 DNA sequence: TGTGCCAGCAGTAGTTGGGGCCGGACAGATACGCAGTATTTT.

The V call is TRBV27, the J call TRBJ2-1; D call uncertain. From germline, CDR1 is MNHEY and CDR2 SMNVEV (reference sequence). Trimming shortened V by 7 bases and J by 3 bases, and 13 bases separated the two germline ends. The CDR3 loop spans 14 amino acids. Written as DNA, the CDR3 is TGTGCCAGCACCCCCCGCGGTGTCTACAATGAGCAGTTCTTC. Translated, it gives CASTPRGVYNEQFF.

J is TRBJ1-1 and V is TRBV7-3; D is uncertain. CDR3 size: 13 residues. The ends were cut back, 5 bases at V and 3 bases at J, with 10 bases in the middle. CDR1 is SGHTA and CDR2 is FQGTGA in the germline V gene. The CDR3 is CASSLGVYTEAFF. The CDR3 DNA reads as TGTGCCAGCAGCCTCGGGGTCTACACTGAAGCTTTCTTT.

The chain combines TRBV5-1 with TRBJ1-4; TRBD1 matches at 9 bases. This CDR3 has 14 residues. V gave up 4 bases and J gave up 8 bases; unmatched junction bases: 6. Per the germline V gene, CDR1 is SGHRS and CDR2 is YFSETQ. In DNA, the CDR3 is TGCGCCAGCAGCCACCGGGACAGGGACGAAAAACTGTTTTTT. Its translation: CASSHRDRDEKLFF.

The rearrangement links TRBV5-1 to TRBJ2-5; D assignment may be TRBD1 or TRBD2 (5 bases each). Deletions cut 5 bases from V and 3 bases from J, with 17 bases between. Germline CDR1 is SGHRS and CDR2 is YFSETQ. The CDR3 is made up of 15 amino acids. The CDR3: CASRYGTAMEETQYF. In DNA form, the CDR3 reads TGCGCCAGCAGGTACGGGACGGCCATGGAAGAGACCCAGTACTTC.

The chain employs TRBV7-2 and TRBJ2-7; D might be TRBD1 (6 bases). The ends were cut back, 1 base at V and 7 bases at J, with 20 bases in the middle. The CDR3 has 16 amino acids. From germline, CDR1 is SGHTA and CDR2 FQGNSA. CDR3 nucleotide sequence: TGTGCCAGCAGCTTAGGGGGGACATCTCCTATCCAGGAGCAGTACTTC. As protein: CASSLGGTSPIQEQYF. Full variable domain (remainder filled in from reference TRBV7-2 and TRBJ2-7): GAGVSQSPSNKVTEKGKDVELRCDPISGHTALYWYRQSLGQGLEFLIYFQGNSAPDKSGLPSDRFSAERTGGSVSTLTIQRTQQEDSAVYLCASSLGGTSPIQEQYFGPGTRLTVT.

The gene calls are TRBV10-3 and TRBJ1-6, with unresolved D. V lost 6 bases and J 8 bases, leaving 11 bases between the germline ends. CDR3 length: 13 residues. Germline CDR1 reads ENHRY; CDR2 reads SYGVKD. CDR3 in amino acids: CAIRDNLDSPLHF. The CDR3 DNA reads TGTGCCATCAGGGATAACTTGGATTCACCCCTCCACTTT.

V usage is TRBV12-3 or TRBV12-4 and J usage is TRBJ1-2; TRBD1 matches 8 bases. Trimming cost V 7 bases and J 8 bases; bases outside gene matches: 9. The CDR3 spans 13 residues. The CDR3 region is CASTGQADRGYTF. The CDR3 DNA follows: TGTGCCAGCACGGGACAGGCGGATCGAGGCTACACCTTC.